Below are 5 T cell receptor beta chains sequenced from a single sample in a study of identical twins. TCRdb fed the 5' RACE reads into MiXCR, producing one record per CDR3 protein. The sample includes approximately 700,000 distinct CDR3 sequences, around a sixth of them seen just once. The same sample was also used in a study of T cells expressing NK-cell markers.

The sequencing input was PBMCs. Receptor source: a woman between 18 and 29 years old in good health.

This clonotype appeared a few times. This rearrangement joins TRBV9 to TRBJ1-1; TRBD1 might be the D (6 bases). This CDR3 region has 13 residues. Deletions cut 4 bases from V and 11 bases from J, with 18 bases between. CDR1 SGDLS and CDR2 YYNGEE come from the germline V gene. The CDR3 here is CASSPGGGGLAFF. The CDR3 coding sequence is TGTGCCAGCAGCCCCGGAGGGGGGGGCTTGGCTTTCTTT.

The sample holds a few counts of this clonotype. The gene calls are TRBV7-2 and TRBJ2-3; 8 nucleotides match TRBD2. CDR1 is SGHTA and CDR2 is FQGNSA in the germline V gene. V was clipped by 5 bases and J by 4 bases; unmatched bases: 11. The CDR3 has 16 amino acids. CDR3 sequence reads: CASSRQAGGTPDTQYF. CDR3 bases: TGTGCCAGCAGCCGACAGGCGGGAGGTACCCCAGATACGCAGTATTTT. The full variable domain, with the rest looked up from reference TRBV7-2 and TRBJ2-3, is GAGVSQSPSNKVTEKGKDVELRCDPISGHTALYWYRQSLGQGLEFLIYFQGNSAPDKSGLPSDRFSAERTGGSVSTLTIQRTQQEDSAVYLCASSRQAGGTPDTQYFGPGTRLTVL.

This chain joins TRBV13 and TRBJ2-1; possibly TRBD2 for D (5 bases). V was cut by 0 bases and J by 5 bases, with 11 bases left in between. The CDR3 is 15 amino acids. Germline assignment: CDR1 PRHDT and CDR2 FYEKMQ (reference sequence). The CDR3 spells CASSLGGVVDNEQFF. The CDR3 region has the DNA TGTGCCAGCAGCTTAGGCGGGGTAGTTGACAATGAGCAGTTCTTC.

There are a few counts of this clonotype. The J gene is TRBJ2-7, the V gene TRBV12-3 or TRBV12-4; weak D call: TRBD2 (6 bases). Trimming cost V 6 bases and J 2 bases, with 17 bases left between them. CDR3 length equals 15 residues. This chain's CDR3 is CASSLRDSYPYEQYF. The CDR3 DNA reads as TGTGCCAGCAGCCTCCGGGACTCCTATCCCTACGAGCAGTACTTC.

This sequence joins TRBV29-1 and TRBJ2-5, with 7 bases identical to TRBD2. Germline CDR1 reads SQVTM; CDR2 reads ANQGSEA. This CDR3 contains 12 residues. Trimming took 6 bases from V and 3 from J; bases not matched to a gene: 4. CDR3 sequence: CSVGGTEETQYF. The CDR3 region has the DNA TGCAGCGTGGGGGGGACGGAAGAGACCCAGTACTTC.